This entry is about one T cell receptor (beta chain). The target of this receptor is not known. It has no much larger one-base neighbor in the sample; base qualities were not kept. These data come from a study of blood T cell repertoires in COVID-19 (dated by TCRdb to about 2020). A note on the overall study: Samples from collaborators originated in the United States, Italy and Spain and spanned both the acute and convalescent phases of COVID-19. The repertoires were made available in a free public database intended to serve as a resource for research on the immune response to SARS-CoV-2. Where available, HLA class I and class II types were obtained from metadata supplied by the sample provider rather than from assay-based typing. The sample metadata nearly always contained a de-identified subject ID, COVID-19 status, age in years and sex. The material from the prospective study consisted of cDNA or gDNA derived from T cells, B-cell-depleted T cells, or PBMCs. The samples were drawn from the first 160 participants of the ongoing ImmuneRACE study and from over 950 subjects provided by 6 global collaborators. Subjects who had been exposed to COVID-19, were actively infected with it, or had recovered from it provided the deeply sampled blood TCRbeta repertoires that made up the dataset. Here is what the overall study found, with its caveats: The quantity of clinical and demographic metadata differed by source and by participant and was supplied without curation.

Each collaborating institution followed its own protocols to collect whole blood in K2EDTA tubes. Collaborator samples were shipped for TCRbeta analysis as frozen whole blood, isolated PBMCs, or DNA extracted from either sample type. The CDR3 contains 15 residues, cysteine and phenylalanine counted. Only CDR3 DNA remains: 45 bases, in frame from the first base. The CDR1 and CDR2 encoded by the germline V gene (reference sequence) are MNHNY and SVGAGI. Relative to germline, V is 3 bases shorter and J is 1 base shorter, with 12 bases between their ends. The immunoSEQ Assay, a bias-controlled multiplex PCR, was used to amplify TCRbeta CDR3 regions from genomic DNA. In the paper's pipeline: The number of nucleated cells in each sample was estimated by amplification of reference gene primers within the assay. To quantify the absolute abundance of each unique TCRbeta CDR3 rearrangement, sequence reads were collapsed and filtered. For each sample, productive Simpson clonality was calculated as the square root of Simpson's diversity index across productive rearrangements. TCRdb took this table from immuneACCESS and kept in-frame rearrangements with V and J called. Such tables lack part of the clones; where checked against another copy, unresolved V genes explain under half of the gap, and the rest is unexplained. Clone size and the V and J calls come from that table; the DNA yielded D and trimming. In all, the sample holds some 280,000 clones, and 86% of those were seen once. Under 3.5% of the sample comes from the top ten.

Specimen: peripheral blood. The rearrangement combines TRBV6-6 with TRBJ1-1; confidence is insufficient to name the D gene. This TCR derives from a woman aged 30 to 39 with active or convalescent COVID-19. The nucleotide sequence reads TGTGCCAGCAGTTATAAGTCGACAAGGAACACTGAAGCTTTCTTT. Its protein reads: CASSYKSTRNTEAFF.